The 16 T cell receptor beta chains below come from one sample, sequenced in a study of blood T cell repertoires in COVID-19. Method: immunoSEQ multiplex PCR; TCRdb's copy keeps in-frame clones and lacks some. The sample lists about 280,000 clones, approximately 86% seen once, with less than 15% in the top ten. Sample: peripheral blood. The receptors shown here come from a woman in her sixties or seventies with COVID-19, enrolled during active disease.

This chain joins TRBV10-2 and TRBJ2-7, with 7 bases that match TRBD2. CDR3 length equals 14 residues. V was pared by 3 bases and J by 4 bases, with 6 bases of the junction left unmatched. Germline lookup yields CDR1 WSHSY and CDR2 SAAADI. The CDR3 sequence is CASSESAGMYEQYF. DNA for the CDR3: TGCGCCAGCAGTGAATCAGCGGGGATGTACGAGCAGTACTTC.

V gene TRBV5-6 combines with J gene TRBJ1-4, with TRBD1 identical over 8 bases. This CDR3 has 13 residues. V lost 3 bases and J lost 11; bases outside the gene matches: 6. Germline V lookup: CDR1 SGHDT, CDR2 YYEEEE. CDR3 coding DNA: TGTGCCAGCAGCTCATCTCGACAGGGGAAACTGTTTTTT. It translates to CASSSSRQGKLFF.

J is TRBJ1-4 and V is TRBV6-5; D call uncertain. Germline-derived CDR1 and CDR2 are MNHEY and SVGAGI. The V end lost 2 bases, the J end lost 8 bases, and 6 bases lay between the germline ends. This CDR3 has 12 residues. The CDR3 reads CASSYAGEKLFF. Here the CDR3 DNA reads TGTGCCAGCAGTTACGCCGGGGAAAAACTGTTTTTT.

The rearrangement joins TRBV5-4 to TRBJ2-6; no definite D call. CDR1 is SGHNT and CDR2 is YYREEE in the germline V gene (reference sequence). This CDR3 comprises 17 residues. Deletions cut 4 bases from V and 1 base from J, with 15 bases between. CDR3 loop: CASSATLVTSGANVLTF. The CDR3 nucleotides are TGTGCCAGCAGCGCGACACTGGTAACTTCTGGGGCCAACGTCCTGACTTTC.

The gene calls are TRBV19 and TRBJ2-2; D might be TRBD2 (5 bases). CDR1 is LNHDA, CDR2 SQIVND, per germline (reference sequence). V lost 5 bases and J 3 bases, leaving 7 bases between the germline ends. There are 13 residues in the CDR3. CDR3 amino acids: CASSLSDTGELFF. CDR3 nucleotides: TGTGCCAGTAGTCTTAGCGACACCGGGGAGCTGTTTTTT.

The chain combines TRBV28 with TRBJ1-2, with a possible D match to TRBD1 (6 bases). The CDR3 is 14 amino acids. Trimming took 7 bases from V and 2 from J, leaving 14 bases between them. Germline V lookup: CDR1 MDHEN, CDR2 SYDVKM. The CDR3 here is CASIPSGTNYGYTF. DNA for the CDR3: TGTGCCAGCATTCCCTCGGGGACAAACTATGGCTACACCTTC.

In the case of this clone: A junction boundary mismatches the germline segment, possibly from a read error. The chain has TRBV11-2 and TRBJ2-7; maybe TRBD1 (6 bases). The CDR3 extends over 12 amino acids. Germline V gene lookup returns CDR1 SGHAT and CDR2 FQNNGV. CDR3 nucleotides: TGTGCCAGCAGCTTAGTGGGGGCTCAGACAGATTTC. This encodes CASSLVGAQTDF. The variable domain in full, completed from reference TRBV11-2 and TRBJ2-7, reads EAGVAQSPRYKIIEKRQSVAFWCNPISGHATLYWYQQILGQGPKLLIQFQNNGVVDDSQLPKDRFSAERLKGVDSTLKIQPAKLEDSAVYLCASSLVGAQTDFGPGTRLTVT.

This chain uses TRBV4-3 with TRBJ2-5; TRBD2 aligns across 10 bases. In germline, CDR1 is LGHNA, CDR2 YSLEER. V shed 0 bases, J shed 7 bases, and the junction held 5 bases outside the gene matches. The CDR3 contains 15 residues. The CDR3 DNA reads TGCGCCAGCAGCCAAGAGGCTAGCGGGGGAAGGACCCAGTACTTC. It yields the protein CASSQEASGGRTQYF.

The chain couples TRBV12-3 or TRBV12-4 to TRBJ1-2; D gene uncertain. The CDR3 has 12 amino acids. V was pared by 6 bases and J by 8 bases, with 13 bases between. The CDR3 sequence is CASSTPRVGYTF. The CDR3 DNA is TGTGCCAGCAGCACCCCGCGGGTCGGCTACACCTTC.

V is TRBV7-2 and J is TRBJ1-2, with 9 bases lining up with TRBD1. The CDR3 contains 16 residues. V was pared by 4 bases and J by 7 bases, with 13 bases of the junction left unmatched. The V gene's germline CDR1 is SGHTA and CDR2 FQGNSA. CDR3 protein: CASSYQPGQGASGYTF. The CDR3 coding sequence is TGTGCCAGCAGCTATCAACCGGGACAGGGTGCCAGTGGCTACACCTTC.

The rearrangement links TRBV5-1 to TRBJ2-1, with D possibly matching TRBD1 (6 bases). Germline-derived CDR1 and CDR2 are SGHRS and YFSETQ. The CDR3 covers 15 residues. Trimming shortened V by 2 bases and J by 6 bases, and 15 bases separated the two germline ends. The DNA of the CDR3 is TGCGCCAGCAGCTTCACAGGGTGGATCCTCAATGAGCAGTTCTTC. Its translation: CASSFTGWILNEQFF.

This clone was counted many times. V usage is TRBV2 and J usage is TRBJ1-1, with no clear D. CDR1 SNHLY and CDR2 FYNNEI come from the germline V gene. The length of the CDR3 is 12 residues. V lost 6 bases to trimming and J lost 6 bases, with 11 bases between them. In DNA, the CDR3 is TGTGCCAGCAGGAAGGCAGGTTCTGAAGCTTTCTTT. Translation gives CASRKAGSEAFF. Complete variable domain (other parts from reference TRBV2 and TRBJ1-1): EPEVTQTPSHQVTQMGQEVILRCVPISNHLYFYWYRQILGQKVEFLVSFYNNEISEKSEIFDDQFSVERPDGSNFTLKIRSTKLEDSAMYFCASRKAGSEAFFGQGTRLTVV.

The rearrangement links TRBV27 to TRBJ2-7; TRBD1 matches 7 bases. After removal of 6 bases from V and 4 bases from J, the junction contained 15 bases not matched to a gene. Germline V gene data show CDR1 as MNHEY and CDR2 as SMNVEV (reference sequence). The CDR3 covers 16 residues. CDR3 nucleotides: TGTGCCAGCAGCACAACCAACTGGGACAGTCCTTACGAGCAGTACTTC. Protein product: CASSTTNWDSPYEQYF.

The chain couples TRBV19 to TRBJ1-2; tentative D call: TRBD1 (6 bases). The CDR3 is 13 amino acids. V was cut by 3 bases and J by 7 bases, with 12 bases left in between. The germline CDR1 and CDR2 sequences are LNHDA and SQIVND (reference sequence). The CDR3 spells CASSIGGRGGYTF. For the CDR3, the DNA is TGTGCCAGTAGTATCGGGGGGCGAGGTGGCTACACCTTC.

The genes are TRBV19 and TRBJ2-1, with TRBD1 matching 8 bases. Germline assignment: CDR1 LNHDA and CDR2 SQIVND (reference sequence). This CDR3 is built from 15 residues. The V and J ends lost 1 base and 4 bases, in that order; junction bases with no gene match: 3. The DNA for the CDR3 is TGTGCCAGTAGTATAGTAGGACAGGGTTACAATGAGCAGTTCTTC. Protein: CASSIVGQGYNEQFF.

The chain carries TRBV28 and TRBJ1-5; D perhaps matches TRBD1 (6 bases). The CDR3 consists of 14 residues. Trimming removed 6 bases from V and 3 bases from J, with 12 bases in between. Germline values: CDR1 MDHEN, CDR2 SYDVKM. The CDR3 region is CASSSTGSNQPQHF. The CDR3 nucleotides are TGTGCCAGCAGCTCTACAGGGTCCAATCAGCCCCAGCATTTT.